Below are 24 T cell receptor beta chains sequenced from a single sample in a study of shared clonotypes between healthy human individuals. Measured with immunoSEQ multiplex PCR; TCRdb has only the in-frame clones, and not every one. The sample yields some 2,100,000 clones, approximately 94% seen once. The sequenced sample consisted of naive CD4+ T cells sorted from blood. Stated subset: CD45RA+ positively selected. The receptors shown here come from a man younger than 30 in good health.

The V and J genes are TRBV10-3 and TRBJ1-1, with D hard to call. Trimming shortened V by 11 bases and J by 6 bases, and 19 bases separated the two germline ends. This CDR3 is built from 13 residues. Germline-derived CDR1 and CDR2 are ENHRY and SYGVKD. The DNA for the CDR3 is TGTGCCGTCCGGATTGACCGAGGCGCTGAAGCTTTCTTT. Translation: CAVRIDRGAEAFF.

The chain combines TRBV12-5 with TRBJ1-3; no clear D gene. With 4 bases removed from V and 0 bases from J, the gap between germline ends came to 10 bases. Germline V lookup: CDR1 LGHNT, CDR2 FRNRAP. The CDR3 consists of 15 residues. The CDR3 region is CASGSPESSGNTIYF. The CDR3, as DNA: TGTGCTAGTGGTTCGCCAGAGAGCTCTGGAAACACCATATATTTT.

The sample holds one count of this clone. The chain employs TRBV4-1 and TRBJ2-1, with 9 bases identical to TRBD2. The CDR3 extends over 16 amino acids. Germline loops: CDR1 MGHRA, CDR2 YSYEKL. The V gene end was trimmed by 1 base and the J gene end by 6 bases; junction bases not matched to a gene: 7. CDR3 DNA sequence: TGCGCCAGCAGCCAAGTAGTAGCGGGGGACCGCAATGAGCAGTTCTTC. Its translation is CASSQVVAGDRNEQFF.

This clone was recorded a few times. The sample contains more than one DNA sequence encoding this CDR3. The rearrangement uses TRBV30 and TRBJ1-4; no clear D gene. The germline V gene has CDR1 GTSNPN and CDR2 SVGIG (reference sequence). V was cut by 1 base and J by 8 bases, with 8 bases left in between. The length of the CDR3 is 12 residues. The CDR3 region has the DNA TGTGCCTGGAGTGAGTTAGGAGAAAAACTGTTTTTT. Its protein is CAWSELGEKLFF. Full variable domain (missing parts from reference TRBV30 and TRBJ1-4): SQTIHQWPATLVQPVGSPLSLECTVEGTSNPNLYWYRQAAGRGLQLLFYSVGIGQISSEVPQNLSASRPQDRQFILSSKKLLLSDSGFYLCAWSELGEKLFFGSGTQLSVL.

CDR3 residues: CASSPLGTTQNTEAFF. DNA for the CDR3: TGTGCCAGCAGTCCGCTTGGTACCACCCAGAACACTGAAGCTTTCTTT. The chain is built from TRBV6-6 and TRBJ1-1; no definite D call. The V end lost 5 bases, the J end lost 1 base, and 17 bases lay between the germline ends. Germline V gene lookup returns CDR1 MNHNY and CDR2 SVGAGI (reference sequence). The CDR3 consists of 16 residues.

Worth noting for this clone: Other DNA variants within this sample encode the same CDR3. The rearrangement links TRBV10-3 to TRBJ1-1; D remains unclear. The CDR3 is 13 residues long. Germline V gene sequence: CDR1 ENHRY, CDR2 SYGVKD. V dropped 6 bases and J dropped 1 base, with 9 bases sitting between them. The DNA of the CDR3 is TGTGCCATCAGGAAAACAGAGAACACTGAAGCTTTCTTT. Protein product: CAIRKTENTEAFF.

CDR3 amino acids: CASSVASGITDTQYF. CDR3 coding DNA: TGTGCCAGCAGTGTGGCTAGCGGGATAACAGATACGCAGTATTTT. V is TRBV2 and J is TRBJ2-3; 9 nucleotides line up with TRBD2. CDR3 length equals 15 residues. CDR1 and CDR2 (germline): SNHLY, FYNNEI. The trim removed 4 bases at V and 3 bases at J, leaving 5 bases unmatched.

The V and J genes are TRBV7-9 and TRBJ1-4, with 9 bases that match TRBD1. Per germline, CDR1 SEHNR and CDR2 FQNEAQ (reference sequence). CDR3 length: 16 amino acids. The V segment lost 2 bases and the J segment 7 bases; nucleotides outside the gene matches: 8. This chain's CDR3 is CASSLWLDRGFEKLFF. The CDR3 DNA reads TGTGCCAGCAGCTTATGGCTGGACAGGGGTTTTGAAAAACTGTTTTTT.

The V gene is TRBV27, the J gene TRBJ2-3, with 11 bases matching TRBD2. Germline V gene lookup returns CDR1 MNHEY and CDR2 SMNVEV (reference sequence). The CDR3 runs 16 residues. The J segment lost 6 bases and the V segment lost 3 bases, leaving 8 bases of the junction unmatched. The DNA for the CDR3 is TGTGCCAGCAGTTTCGGCACTAGCGGGAGTTGGGATACGCAGTATTTT. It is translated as CASSFGTSGSWDTQYF.

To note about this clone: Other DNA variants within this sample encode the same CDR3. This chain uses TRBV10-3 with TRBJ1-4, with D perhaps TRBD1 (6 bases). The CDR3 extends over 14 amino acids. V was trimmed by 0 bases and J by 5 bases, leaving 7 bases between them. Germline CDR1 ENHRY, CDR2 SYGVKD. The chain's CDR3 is CAISESQGNEKLFF. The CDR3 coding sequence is TGTGCCATCAGTGAGTCGCAGGGGAATGAAAAACTGTTTTTT.

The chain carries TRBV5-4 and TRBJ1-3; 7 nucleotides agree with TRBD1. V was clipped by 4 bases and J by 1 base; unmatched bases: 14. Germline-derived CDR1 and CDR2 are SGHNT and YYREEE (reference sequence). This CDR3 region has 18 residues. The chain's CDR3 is CASSPGPTGLESGNTIYF. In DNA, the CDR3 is TGTGCCAGCAGCCCTGGCCCGACAGGGCTAGAGTCTGGAAACACCATATATTTT.

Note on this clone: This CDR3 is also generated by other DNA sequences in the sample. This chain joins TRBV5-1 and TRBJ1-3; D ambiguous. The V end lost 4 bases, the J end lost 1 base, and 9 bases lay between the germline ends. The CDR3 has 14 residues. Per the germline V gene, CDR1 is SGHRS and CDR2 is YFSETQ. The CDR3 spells CASSVGGSGNTIYF. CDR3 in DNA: TGCGCCAGCAGCGTTGGAGGGTCTGGAAACACCATATATTTT.

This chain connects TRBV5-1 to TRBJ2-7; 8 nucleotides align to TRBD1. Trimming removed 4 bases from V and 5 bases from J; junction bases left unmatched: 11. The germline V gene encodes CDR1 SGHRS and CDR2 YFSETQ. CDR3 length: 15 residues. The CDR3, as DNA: TGCGCCAGCAGCGCACTCGGACAGGGATATGACGAGCAGTACTTC. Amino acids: CASSALGQGYDEQYF.

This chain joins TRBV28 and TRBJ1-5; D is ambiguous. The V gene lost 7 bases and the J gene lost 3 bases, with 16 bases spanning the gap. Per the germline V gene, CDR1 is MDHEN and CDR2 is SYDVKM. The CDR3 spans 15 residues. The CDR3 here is CASTSLAANNQPQHF. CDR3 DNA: TGTGCCAGCACGAGTTTGGCGGCGAACAATCAGCCCCAGCATTTT.

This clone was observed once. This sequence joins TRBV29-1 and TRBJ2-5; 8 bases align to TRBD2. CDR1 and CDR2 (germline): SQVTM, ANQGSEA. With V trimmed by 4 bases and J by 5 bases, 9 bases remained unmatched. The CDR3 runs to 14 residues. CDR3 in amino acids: CSVVSGSGFETQYF. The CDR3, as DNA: TGCAGCGTTGTGAGCGGGAGTGGTTTTGAGACCCAGTACTTC.

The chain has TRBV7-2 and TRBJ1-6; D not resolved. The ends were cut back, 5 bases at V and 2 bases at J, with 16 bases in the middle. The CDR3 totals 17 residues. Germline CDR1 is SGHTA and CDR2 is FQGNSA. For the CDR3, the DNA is TGTGCCAGCAGCCATAGTCCCGTTGTTGCCTATAATTCACCCCTCCACTTT. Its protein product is CASSHSPVVAYNSPLHF. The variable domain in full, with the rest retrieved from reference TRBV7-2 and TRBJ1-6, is GAGVSQSPSNKVTEKGKDVELRCDPISGHTALYWYRQSLGQGLEFLIYFQGNSAPDKSGLPSDRFSAERTGGSVSTLTIQRTQQEDSAVYLCASSHSPVVAYNSPLHFGNGTRLTVT.

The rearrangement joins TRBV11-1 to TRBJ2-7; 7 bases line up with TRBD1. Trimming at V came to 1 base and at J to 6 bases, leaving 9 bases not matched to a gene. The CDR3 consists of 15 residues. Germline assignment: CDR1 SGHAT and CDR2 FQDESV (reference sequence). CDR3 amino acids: CASSLERRQGGEQYF. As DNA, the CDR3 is TGTGCCAGCAGCTTAGAGCGACGACAGGGCGGCGAGCAGTACTTC.

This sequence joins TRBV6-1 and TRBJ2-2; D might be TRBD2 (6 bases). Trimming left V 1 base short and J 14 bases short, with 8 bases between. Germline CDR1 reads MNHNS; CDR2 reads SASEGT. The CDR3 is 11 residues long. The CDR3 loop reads CASSEGTNLFF. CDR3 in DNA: TGTGCCAGCAGTGAAGGGACTAACCTGTTTTTT.

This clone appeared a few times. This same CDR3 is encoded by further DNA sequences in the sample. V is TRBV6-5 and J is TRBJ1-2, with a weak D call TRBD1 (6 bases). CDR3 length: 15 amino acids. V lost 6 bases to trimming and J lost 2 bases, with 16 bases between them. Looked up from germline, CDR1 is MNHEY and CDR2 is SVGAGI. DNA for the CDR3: TGTGCCAGCAGACCGTACTCTGACAGGAACTATGGCTACACCTTC. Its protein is CASRPYSDRNYGYTF.

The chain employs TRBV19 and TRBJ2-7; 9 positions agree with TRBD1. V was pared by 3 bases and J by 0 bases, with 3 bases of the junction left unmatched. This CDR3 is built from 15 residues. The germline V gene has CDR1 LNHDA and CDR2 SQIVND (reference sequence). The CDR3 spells CASSIRTGDSYEQYF. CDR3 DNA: TGTGCCAGTAGTATCCGGACAGGGGACTCCTACGAGCAGTACTTC. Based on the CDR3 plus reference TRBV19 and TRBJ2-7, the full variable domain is DGGITQSPKYLFRKEGQNVTLSCEQNLNHDAMYWYRQDPGQGLRLIYYSQIVNDFQKGDIAEGYSVSREKKESFPLTVTSAQKNPTAFYLCASSIRTGDSYEQYFGPGTRLTVT.

Written as DNA, the CDR3 is TGTGCCAGCAGTTTTACTAGCGGGAGAACGAATGAGCAGTTCTTC. It is translated as CASSFTSGRTNEQFF. The J gene is TRBJ2-1, the V gene TRBV7-9; 11 bases fit TRBD2. The CDR3 covers 15 residues. Germline loops: CDR1 SEHNR, CDR2 FQNEAQ (reference sequence). The junction had 8 bases not matched to a gene; V was cut back by 6 bases and J by 7 bases.

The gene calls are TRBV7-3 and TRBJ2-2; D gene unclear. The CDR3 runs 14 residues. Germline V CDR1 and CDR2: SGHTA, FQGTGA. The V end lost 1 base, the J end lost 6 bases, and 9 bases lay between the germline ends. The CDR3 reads CASSLSWVSGELFF. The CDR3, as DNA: TGTGCCAGCAGCTTAAGTTGGGTATCCGGGGAGCTGTTTTTT.

The CDR3 DNA follows: TGTGCCAGCAGTGTTGCGGGAACAGATACGCAGTATTTT. Residues: CASSVAGTDTQYF. V is TRBV25-1 and J is TRBJ2-3, with TRBD2 as a possible D gene (6 bases). Trimming cost V 4 bases and J 3 bases, with 8 bases left between them. CDR1 and CDR2 from the germline V gene are MGHDK and SYGVNS. The CDR3 has 13 amino acids.

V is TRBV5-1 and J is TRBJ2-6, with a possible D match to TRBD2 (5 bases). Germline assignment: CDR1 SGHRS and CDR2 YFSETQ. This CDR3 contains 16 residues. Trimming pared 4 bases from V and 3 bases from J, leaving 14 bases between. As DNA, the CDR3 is TGCGCCAGCAGCCAAACTAGTACTGGTGGGGCCAACGTCCTGACTTTC. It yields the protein CASSQTSTGGANVLTF.